This paragraph reports one TCR beta chain. Its antigen is not known. This sample stems from a study of Ad26.COV2.S vaccination and SARS-CoV-2 variants. Study details: A participant enrolled in the COV1001 Ad26.COV2.S trial arm provided the sample. Intramuscularly, Ad26.COV2.S was given either once or twice, 56 days apart.

The protocol was immunoSEQ multiplex PCR, while the TCRdb copy is restricted to in-frame clones and leaves out a portion. The sample has around 450,000 clones; about nine tenths are singletons. Study conclusions and caveats: There was reportedly substantial breadth in spike-specific CD8+ and CD4+ T cell responses after vaccination.

As for treatment: some 20 received Ad26.COV2.S at low or high dose, single or two shots; a few received placebo; per-sample allocation not given. On day 63 after the first injection, vaccine and placebo recipients gave samples. As its vector, the vaccine had Ad26, which expressed Wuhan-strain SARS-CoV-2 spike. The CDR3 totals 12 residues. V lost 1 base to trimming and J lost 11 bases, with 9 bases between them. Per the germline V gene, CDR1 is SNHLY and CDR2 is FYNNEI. This sample comprised peripheral blood, obtained in a trial of Ad26.COV2.S vaccine versus placebo. This sequence originates from a person aged 18-60 years who received the Ad26.COV2.S COVID-19 vaccine or a placebo. This chain uses TRBV2 with TRBJ1-3; D unclear. The DNA for the CDR3 is TGTGCCAGCAGTGAAGACACTCTCGCCATATATTTT. Its protein product is CASSEDTLAIYF.